Each of the 24 T cell receptor beta chains below was sequenced from the same sample in a study of read filtering for tumor transcriptome and immune sequencing. From 300 to 400 ng of RNA, a library with molecular barcoded alpha/delta and beta/gamma adaptors was made. MiXCR, run by TCRdb on the reads, gives a single entry per CDR3 protein. Of fewer than 90,000 distinct CDR3 sequences listed, around 12% were seen once; the top ten hold 15%. The sample was a population of CD138-negative cells sorted from bone marrow. These receptors came from a donor older than 35 with multiple myeloma.

This clonotype was observed a few times. The J gene is TRBJ2-1, the V gene TRBV5-1; the D call may be TRBD1 or TRBD2 (5 bases each). This CDR3 region has 15 residues. Trimming shortened V by 4 bases and J by 5 bases, and 16 bases separated the two germline ends. Germline loops: CDR1 SGHRS, CDR2 YFSETQ. The CDR3 coding sequence is TGCGCCAGCAGCCCCCGGATCGGGACGGACAATGAGCAGTTCTTC. Amino acids: CASSPRIGTDNEQFF.

This clonotype has at least ten counts. The chain carries TRBV11-3 and TRBJ2-5; 7 bases are shared with TRBD2. The CDR3 is 16 amino acids. Germline assignment: CDR1 SGHNT and CDR2 YENEEA. V was clipped by 0 bases and J by 5 bases; unmatched bases: 9. The CDR3 reads CASSLDPSGTVETQYF. The CDR3 bases are TGTGCCAGCAGCTTAGATCCCAGCGGGACCGTCGAGACCCAGTACTTC.

Comment on this clonotype: It is likely a read error, because the conserved phenylalanine at the end of the CDR3 is missing. V is TRBV5-1 and J is TRBJ1-4; tentative D call: TRBD1 (5 bases). Deletions cut 4 bases from V and 6 bases from J, with 13 bases between. This CDR3 is built from 14 residues. Germline CDR1 and CDR2: SGHRS and YFSETQ. The CDR3 here is CASSPTGTDEKLFS. CDR3 in DNA: TGCGCCAGCAGCCCCACCGGGACGGATGAAAAACTGTTTTCT.

To note about this clonotype: Being one base from a much bigger clone, this may be a read error. This chain links TRBV12-3 or TRBV12-4 with TRBJ2-1; 7 nucleotides match TRBD2. The trim removed 6 bases at V and 13 bases at J, leaving 6 bases unmatched. The CDR3 totals 11 residues. Written as DNA, the CDR3 is TGTGCCAGCAGGAGGGGCGGGAGTCAGTTCTTC. Encoded protein: CASRRGGSQFF.

This clonotype has at least ten counts. The genes are TRBV20-1 and TRBJ2-2; 13 positions agree with TRBD2. J was trimmed by 6 bases and V by 2 bases; bases with no gene match: 3. CDR1 and CDR2 from the germline V gene are DFQATT and SNEGSKA (reference sequence). The CDR3 is 15 amino acids. CDR3 coding DNA: TGCAGTGCTAGAAGACTAGCGGGAGGTCCCGGGGAGCTGTTTTTT. Protein: CSARRLAGGPGELFF.

The chain carries TRBV7-8 and TRBJ2-6, with unresolved D. Germline V gene lookup returns CDR1 SGHVS and CDR2 FQNEAQ. V lost 2 bases and J lost 1, with 12 bases in between. The CDR3 contains 17 residues. The CDR3 region has the DNA TGTGCCAGCAGCTTATTGACCCGGTATTCTGGGGCCAACGTCCTGACTTTC. This gives the protein CASSLLTRYSGANVLTF.

About this clonotype: This may be a read error: a much more frequent sequence differs by one nucleotide. This sequence joins TRBV14 and TRBJ1-4; D gene ambiguous. The germline V gene has CDR1 SGHDN and CDR2 FVKESK. CDR3 length: 13 residues. Trimming removed 4 bases at V and 7 bases at J, with 10 bases between. This CDR3 reads CASSPRMLEKLFF. The CDR3 DNA sequence: TGTGCCAGCAGCCCACGGATGCTTGAAAAACTGTTTTTT.

This chain connects TRBV19 to TRBJ2-5; no firm D call. Germline lookup yields CDR1 LNHDA and CDR2 SQIVND (reference sequence). This CDR3 spans 14 amino acids. Trimming cost V 5 bases and J 1 base, with 11 bases left between them. This chain's CDR3 is CASSPRMLQETQYF. DNA of the CDR3: TGTGCCAGTAGTCCCCGGATGCTCCAAGAGACCCAGTACTTC.

Of note for this clonotype: At one end, the junction sequence differs from germline, possibly due to a read error. The V call is TRBV23-1, the J call TRBJ2-2; 11 nucleotides match TRBD2. TRBV23-1 falls under the ORF class, with uncertain function. The CDR3 is 15 amino acids. In nucleotides, the CDR3 is TGCGCCAGCGGAAAACTAGCGGGAGAAACCGGGGAGCCGGTTTTT. This codes for CASGKLAGETGEPVF.

This clonotype was counted at least ten times. This rearrangement joins TRBV11-2 to TRBJ2-1; D tentatively reads TRBD1 or TRBD2 (5 bases each). Germline CDR1 reads SGHAT; CDR2 reads FQNNGV. Trimming pared 8 bases from V and 5 bases from J, leaving 16 bases between. The CDR3 consists of 14 residues. The CDR3 coding sequence is TGTGCCAGCGGGGGAAGGGGTTTGGACAATGAGCAGTTCTTC. Protein sequence: CASGGRGLDNEQFF. Combining the CDR3 with reference TRBV11-2 and TRBJ2-1 gives the whole variable domain EAGVAQSPRYKIIEKRQSVAFWCNPISGHATLYWYQQILGQGPKLLIQFQNNGVVDDSQLPKDRFSAERLKGVDSTLKIQPAKLEDSAVYLCASGGRGLDNEQFFGPGTRLTVL.

In regard to this clonotype: One base away lies a much larger clone, so this may be a sequencing read error. The gene calls are TRBV11-3 and TRBJ2-6, with D uncertain. The CDR3 is made up of 16 amino acids. The germline V gene has CDR1 SGHNT and CDR2 YENEEA. The V and J ends lost 5 bases and 0 bases respectively, with 11 bases between them. The CDR3 reads CASSVSGHSGANVLTF. CDR3 bases: TGTGCCAGCAGCGTGTCAGGTCACTCTGGGGCCAACGTCCTGACTTTC.

The sample holds many counts of this clonotype. The rearrangement uses TRBV5-1 and TRBJ2-5; perhaps D is TRBD1 or TRBD2 (6 bases each). The germline CDR1 and CDR2 sequences are SGHRS and YFSETQ. The CDR3 contains 14 residues. The V gene lost 4 bases and the J gene lost 5 bases, with 15 bases spanning the gap. CDR3 coding DNA: TGCGCCAGCAGCCCTGGCCTGGGGGGCGAGACCCAGTACTTC. Translation gives CASSPGLGGETQYF.

This clonotype came up many times. CDR3 amino acids: CASSPTGRQETQYF. The CDR3 DNA sequence: TGTGCCAGCAGCCCGACAGGTCGGCAAGAGACCCAGTACTTC. The chain links TRBV7-3 to TRBJ2-5; D possibly corresponds to TRBD1 (6 bases). V was shortened by 5 bases and J by 2 bases, with 12 bases between the two germline ends. Germline V gene data show CDR1 as SGHTA and CDR2 as FQGTGA. The CDR3 totals 14 residues.

This clonotype was detected ten times or more. This chain connects TRBV7-9 to TRBJ2-4, with D perhaps given as TRBD1 or TRBD2 (5 bases each). V lost 5 bases and J 2 bases, leaving 16 bases between the germline ends. The CDR3 consists of 16 residues. Germline CDR1 reads SEHNR; CDR2 reads FQNEAQ (reference sequence). The CDR3 DNA reads as TGTGCCAGCAGCCATGGGGACCCCGGGACCAAAAACATTCAGTACTTC. Translated: CASSHGDPGTKNIQYF.

This clonotype was seen many times. Its ends do not fully match the called genes, so a read error is possible. V is TRBV7-7 and J is TRBJ2-3, with D unclear. This CDR3 contains 14 residues. CDR1 SSHAT and CDR2 FNYEAQ come from the germline V gene (reference sequence). The CDR3 DNA reads TGTGCTAGCAGCATCGGACGCGGCACAGATACGCAGTATTTT. It specifies CASSIGRGTDTQYF.

The chain carries TRBV7-3 and TRBJ2-7, with D uncertain. This CDR3 contains 13 residues. Germline V gives CDR1 SGHTA, CDR2 FQGTGA. The V end lost 2 bases, the J end lost 6 bases, and 11 bases lay between the germline ends. CDR3 protein: CASSLCPASEQYF. The CDR3 DNA follows: TGTGCCAGCAGCTTATGCCCGGCTTCCGAGCAGTACTTC.

The chain combines TRBV5-1 with TRBJ2-5; 9 bases map to TRBD2. The CDR3 has 15 residues. Germline V gives CDR1 SGHRS, CDR2 YFSETQ. V trimming: 4 bases; J trimming: 2 bases; junction bases outside the gene matches: 6. CDR3 in DNA: TGCGCCAGCAGCCCGCAGACTAGCGGACAAGAGACCCAGTACTTC. Amino acids: CASSPQTSGQETQYF.

This clonotype was counted between two and nine times. CDR3 DNA: TGTGCCAGCAGCCCGAACTCGCGGGTGGTTAAAGGCTACACCTTC. Its protein is CASSPNSRVVKGYTF. The V gene is TRBV3-1, the J gene TRBJ1-2; D unresolved. There are 15 residues in the CDR3. Germline CDR1 reads LGHDT; CDR2 reads YNNKEL (reference sequence). V was shortened by 4 bases and J by 8 bases, with 20 bases between the two germline ends.

Note on this clonotype: A much larger clone is a single base away; this may be a read error. V usage is TRBV20-1 and J usage is TRBJ2-7; no clear D gene. CDR1 and CDR2 (germline): DFQATT, SNEGSKA (reference sequence). The CDR3 has 14 amino acids. The DNA for the CDR3 is TGCAGTGCTAGAACCTCGGACGGCAACTACGATCAGTACTTC. This encodes CSARTSDGNYDQYF.

This clonotype was counted many times. The gene calls are TRBV2 and TRBJ2-1; the match to TRBD1 covers 9 bases. Trimming cost V 1 base and J 6 bases; bases outside gene matches: 4. Germline V gene lookup returns CDR1 SNHLY and CDR2 FYNNEI. The CDR3 totals 15 residues. The CDR3 here is CASSEGDRAGNEQFF. CDR3 bases: TGTGCCAGCAGTGAAGGGGACAGGGCTGGCAATGAGCAGTTCTTC.

Of note for this clonotype: A much larger clone lies one base from this, so it may be a read error. The V and J genes are TRBV29-1 and TRBJ2-3, with 8 bases matching TRBD2. With 1 base clipped from V and 4 bases from J, the junction kept 4 bases outside the gene matches. CDR3 length: 14 residues. CDR1 SQVTM and CDR2 ANQGSEA come from the germline V gene. For the CDR3, the DNA is TGCAGCGTTGAAGGCGGGAGGCAGTCAGATACGCAGTATTTT. It translates to CSVEGGRQSDTQYF.

Many counts were recorded for this clonotype. The chain combines TRBV4-1 with TRBJ1-2; D is ambiguous. The CDR3 runs 13 residues. V shed 4 bases and J shed 2 bases, with 8 bases lying between them. From germline, CDR1 is MGHRA and CDR2 YSYEKL. CDR3 in DNA: TGCGCCAGCAGCCCGGGGTTAAACTATGGCTACACCTTC. Encoded protein: CASSPGLNYGYTF.

This clonotype has ten or more counts. This chain joins TRBV5-1 and TRBJ2-1; 10 bases line up with TRBD1. Trimming removed 2 bases from V and 2 bases from J; junction bases left unmatched: 1. Germline V gene sequence: CDR1 SGHRS, CDR2 YFSETQ. The CDR3 has 15 residues. CDR3 coding DNA: TGCGCCAGCAGCTTCGGGACAGGGGCCTACAATGAGCAGTTCTTC. Its protein product is CASSFGTGAYNEQFF.

This clonotype was found many times. One end of the junction fails to match germline, which may point to a read error. The chain links TRBV10-3 to TRBJ2-1; D is unresolved. This CDR3 has 15 residues. CDR1 and CDR2 (germline): ENHRY, SYGVKD. In DNA, the CDR3 is TGTGCCATCAGTGACCACCCCAGCTCCTACGATGAGCAGTTCTTC. This encodes CAISDHPSSYDEQFF.